The clone carrying this T cell receptor (beta chain) was seen a handful of times. This entry comes from a study of blood T cells in healthy people across ages. Then a second PCR, running about 6 to 11 cycles, was carried out with a sample-barcoded 5' primer and a J-beta primer mix. TCRdb redid the calling of the 5' RACE reads with MiXCR, one entry per CDR3 protein. The data contain some 1 million distinct CDR3 sequences, more than 35% of them singletons. The receptor comes from a woman in her sixties or seventies in good health. The sample comprised blood.

The CDR3 sequence: CASSPDRILQETQYF. The CDR3, as DNA: TGCGCCAGCAGCCCAGATCGGATACTTCAAGAGACCCAGTACTTC. The chain combines TRBV5-1 with TRBJ2-5; D gene unclear. The CDR3 sequence is 15 residues long. The V gene's germline CDR1 is SGHRS and CDR2 YFSETQ. V was clipped by 4 bases and J by 2 bases, with 15 bases between them. Drawing the rest from reference TRBV5-1 and TRBJ2-5, the complete variable domain is KAGVTQTPRYLIKTRGQQVTLSCSPISGHRSVSWYQQTPGQGLQFLFEYFSETQRNKGNFPGRFSGRQFSNSRSEMNVSTLELGDSALYLCASSPDRILQETQYFGPGTRLLVL.